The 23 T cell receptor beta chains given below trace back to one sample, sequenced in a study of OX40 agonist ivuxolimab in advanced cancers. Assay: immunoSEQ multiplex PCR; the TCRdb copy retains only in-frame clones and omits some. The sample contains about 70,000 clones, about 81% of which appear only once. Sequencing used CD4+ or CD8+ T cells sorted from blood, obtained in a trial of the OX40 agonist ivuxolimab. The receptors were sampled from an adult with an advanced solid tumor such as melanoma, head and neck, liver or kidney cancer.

The CDR3 DNA follows: TGTGCCACCAGCAGAGGGGGACAGGGGAACAATCAGCCCCAGCATTTT. Its translation: CATSRGGQGNNQPQHF. V gene TRBV15 combines with J gene TRBJ1-5; TRBD1 matches 10 bases. With 1 base clipped from V and 3 bases from J, the junction kept 3 bases outside the gene matches. This CDR3 region has 16 residues. The V gene's germline CDR1 is LNHNV and CDR2 YYDKDF (reference sequence).

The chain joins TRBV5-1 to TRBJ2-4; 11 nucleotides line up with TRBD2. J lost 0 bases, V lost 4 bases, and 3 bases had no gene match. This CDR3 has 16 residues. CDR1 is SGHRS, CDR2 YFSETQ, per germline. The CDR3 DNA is TGCGCCAGCAGCATAGGACTAGCGGGAGCCAAAAACATTCAGTACTTC. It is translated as CASSIGLAGAKNIQYF.

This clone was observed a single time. The CDR3 coding sequence is TGTGCCAGCAGCCAGAACAGGGTCTACGAGCAGTACTTC. It yields the protein CASSQNRVYEQYF. The chain uses TRBV7-9 and TRBJ2-7; D is possibly TRBD1 (6 bases). Trimming shortened V by 5 bases and J by 3 bases, and 11 bases separated the two germline ends. CDR1 and CDR2 from the germline V gene are SEHNR and FQNEAQ (reference sequence). This CDR3 is 13 amino acids long.

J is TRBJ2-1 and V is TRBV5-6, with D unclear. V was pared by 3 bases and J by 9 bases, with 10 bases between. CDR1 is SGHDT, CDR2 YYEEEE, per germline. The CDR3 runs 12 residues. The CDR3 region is CASSWQYSEQFF. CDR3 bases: TGTGCCAGCAGCTGGCAGTATAGTGAGCAGTTCTTC. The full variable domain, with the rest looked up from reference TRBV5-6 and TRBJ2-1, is DAGVTQSPTHLIKTRGQQVTLRCSPKSGHDTVSWYQQALGQGPQFIFQYYEEEERQRGNFPDRFSGHQFPNYSSELNVNALLLGDSALYLCASSWQYSEQFFGPGTRLTVL.

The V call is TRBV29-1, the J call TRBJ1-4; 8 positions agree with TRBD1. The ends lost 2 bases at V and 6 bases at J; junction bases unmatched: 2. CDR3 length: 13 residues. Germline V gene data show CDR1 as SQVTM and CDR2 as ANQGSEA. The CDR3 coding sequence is TGCAGCGTTGAACTGGACAGGGATGAAAAACTGTTTTTT. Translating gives CSVELDRDEKLFF.

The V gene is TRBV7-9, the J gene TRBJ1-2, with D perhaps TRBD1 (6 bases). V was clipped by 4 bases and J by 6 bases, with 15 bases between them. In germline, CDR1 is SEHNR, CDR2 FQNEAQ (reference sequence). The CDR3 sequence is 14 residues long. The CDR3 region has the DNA TGTGCCAGCAGCTACGGGACACCCAATGATGGCTACACCTTC. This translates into CASSYGTPNDGYTF.

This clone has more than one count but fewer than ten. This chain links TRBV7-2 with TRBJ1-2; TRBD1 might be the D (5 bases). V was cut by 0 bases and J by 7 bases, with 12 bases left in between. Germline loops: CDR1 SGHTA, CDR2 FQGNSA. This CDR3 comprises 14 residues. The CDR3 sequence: CASSLAGPTGGYTF. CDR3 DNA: TGTGCCAGCAGCTTAGCGGGACCCACCGGTGGCTACACCTTC.

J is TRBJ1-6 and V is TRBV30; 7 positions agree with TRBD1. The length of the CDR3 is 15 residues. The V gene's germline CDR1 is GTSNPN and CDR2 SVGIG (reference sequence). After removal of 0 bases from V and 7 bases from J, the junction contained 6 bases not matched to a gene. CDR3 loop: CAWSVGQGGNSPLHF. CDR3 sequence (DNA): TGTGCCTGGAGTGTCGGCCAGGGGGGAAATTCACCCCTCCACTTT.

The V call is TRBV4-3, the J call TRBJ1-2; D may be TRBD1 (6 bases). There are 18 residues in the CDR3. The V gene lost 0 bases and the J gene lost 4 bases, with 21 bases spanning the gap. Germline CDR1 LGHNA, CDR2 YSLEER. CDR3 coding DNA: TGCGCCAGCAGCCAAGATCCTTTACAGGGTCATTCGCCCTATGGCTACACCTTC. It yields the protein CASSQDPLQGHSPYGYTF.

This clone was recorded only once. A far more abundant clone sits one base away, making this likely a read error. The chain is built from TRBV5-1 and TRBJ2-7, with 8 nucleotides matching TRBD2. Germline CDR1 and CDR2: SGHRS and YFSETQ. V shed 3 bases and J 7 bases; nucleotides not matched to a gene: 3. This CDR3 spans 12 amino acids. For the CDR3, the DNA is TGCGCCAGCAGCTCCCGACTAGCGGAGCAGTACTTC. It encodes CASSSRLAEQYF.

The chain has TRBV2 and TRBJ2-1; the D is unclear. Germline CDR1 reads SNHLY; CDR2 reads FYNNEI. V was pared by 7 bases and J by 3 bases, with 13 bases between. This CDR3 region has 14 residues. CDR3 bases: TGTGCCAGCAATCCCCAGCGACTCTACAATGAGCAGTTCTTC. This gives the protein CASNPQRLYNEQFF.

CDR3 loop: CASRAGHDTQYF. The CDR3 DNA is TGTGCCAGCAGAGCGGGTCACGATACGCAGTATTTT. This chain uses TRBV27 with TRBJ2-3; weak D call: TRBD2 (6 bases). CDR1 and CDR2 (germline): MNHEY, SMNVEV (reference sequence). The CDR3 has 12 residues. Deletions cut 6 bases from V and 6 bases from J, with 10 bases between.

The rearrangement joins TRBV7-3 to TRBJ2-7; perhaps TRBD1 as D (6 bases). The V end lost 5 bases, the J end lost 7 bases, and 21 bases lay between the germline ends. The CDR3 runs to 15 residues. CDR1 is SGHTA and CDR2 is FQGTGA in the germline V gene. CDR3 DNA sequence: TGTGCCAGCAGCGCCGGACAGACTACGTTTGAGGAGCAGTACTTC. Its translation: CASSAGQTTFEEQYF.

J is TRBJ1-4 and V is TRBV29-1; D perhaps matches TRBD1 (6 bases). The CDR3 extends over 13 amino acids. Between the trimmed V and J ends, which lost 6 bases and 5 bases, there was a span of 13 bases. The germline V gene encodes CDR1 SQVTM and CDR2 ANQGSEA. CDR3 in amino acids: CSVTGGANEKLFF. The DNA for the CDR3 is TGCAGCGTGACGGGGGGCGCGAATGAAAAACTGTTTTTT.

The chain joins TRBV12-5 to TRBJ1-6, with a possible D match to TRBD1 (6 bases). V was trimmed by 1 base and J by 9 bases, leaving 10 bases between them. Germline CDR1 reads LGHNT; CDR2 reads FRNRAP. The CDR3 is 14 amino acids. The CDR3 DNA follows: TGTGCTAGTGGTTTGGGTCACAGGGCTTCACCCCTCCACTTT. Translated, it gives CASGLGHRASPLHF. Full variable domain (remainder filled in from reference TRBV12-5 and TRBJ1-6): DARVTQTPRHKVTEMGQEVTMRCQPILGHNTVFWYRQTMMQGLELLAYFRNRAPLDDSGMPKDRFSAEMPDATLATLKIQPSEPRDSAVYFCASGLGHRASPLHFGNGTRLTVT.

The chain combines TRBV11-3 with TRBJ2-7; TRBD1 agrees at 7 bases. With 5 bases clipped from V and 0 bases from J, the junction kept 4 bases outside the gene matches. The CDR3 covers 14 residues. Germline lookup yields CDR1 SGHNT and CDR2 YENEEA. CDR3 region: CASSPRDSSYEQYF. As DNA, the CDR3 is TGTGCCAGCAGCCCAAGGGACAGCTCCTACGAGCAGTACTTC. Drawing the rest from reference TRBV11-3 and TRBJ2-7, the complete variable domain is EAGVVQSPRYKIIEKKQPVAFWCNPISGHNTLYWYLQNLGQGPELLIRYENEEAVDDSQLPKDRFSAERLKGVDSTLKIQPAELGDSAVYLCASSPRDSSYEQYFGPGTRLTVT.

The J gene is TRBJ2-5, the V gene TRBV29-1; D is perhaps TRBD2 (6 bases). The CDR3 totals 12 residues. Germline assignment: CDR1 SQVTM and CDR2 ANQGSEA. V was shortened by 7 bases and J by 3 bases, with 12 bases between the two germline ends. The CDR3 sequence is CSGRTGEETQYF. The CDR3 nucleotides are TGCAGCGGGCGGACGGGAGAAGAGACCCAGTACTTC.

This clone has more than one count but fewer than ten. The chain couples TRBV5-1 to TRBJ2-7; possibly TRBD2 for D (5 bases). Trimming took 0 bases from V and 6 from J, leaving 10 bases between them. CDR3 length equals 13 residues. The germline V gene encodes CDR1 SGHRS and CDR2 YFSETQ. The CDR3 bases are TGCGCCAGCAGCTTGGCGTCGGGGTCCGAGCAGTACTTC. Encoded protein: CASSLASGSEQYF.

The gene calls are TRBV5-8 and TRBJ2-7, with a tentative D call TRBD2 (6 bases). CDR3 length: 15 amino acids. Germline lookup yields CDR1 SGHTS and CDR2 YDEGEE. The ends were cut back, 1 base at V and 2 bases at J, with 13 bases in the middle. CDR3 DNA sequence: TGTGCCAGCAGCTTGTACGGGGGACGGACCTACGAGCAGTACTTC. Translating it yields CASSLYGGRTYEQYF. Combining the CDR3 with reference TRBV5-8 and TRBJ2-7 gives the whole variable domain EAGVTQSPTHLIKTRGQQATLRCSPISGHTSVYWYQQALGLGLQFLLWYDEGEERNRGNFPPRFSGRQFPNYSSELNVNALELEDSALYLCASSLYGGRTYEQYFGPGTRLTVT.

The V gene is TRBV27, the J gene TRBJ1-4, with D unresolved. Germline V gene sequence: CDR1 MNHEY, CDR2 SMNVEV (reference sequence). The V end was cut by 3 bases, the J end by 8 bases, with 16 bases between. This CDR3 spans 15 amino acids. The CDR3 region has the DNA TGTGCCAGCAGTTTGTACAGTCGAATGGGCGAAAAACTGTTTTTT. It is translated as CASSLYSRMGEKLFF.

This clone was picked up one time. The CDR3 is CASSSGLAGRVSYNEQFF. The DNA for the CDR3 is TGCGCCAGCAGCTCTGGACTAGCGGGTCGAGTTTCCTACAATGAGCAGTTCTTC. This sequence joins TRBV5-1 and TRBJ2-1; 11 bases are shared with TRBD2. Germline assignment: CDR1 SGHRS and CDR2 YFSETQ. Trimming removed 3 bases from V and 1 base from J; junction bases left unmatched: 9. The CDR3 spans 18 residues.

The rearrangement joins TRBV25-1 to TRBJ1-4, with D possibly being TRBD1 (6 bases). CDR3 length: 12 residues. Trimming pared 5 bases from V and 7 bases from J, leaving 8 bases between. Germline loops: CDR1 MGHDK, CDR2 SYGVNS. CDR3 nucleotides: TGTGCCAGCAGTCAGGGGTTTGAAAAACTGTTTTTT. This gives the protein CASSQGFEKLFF.

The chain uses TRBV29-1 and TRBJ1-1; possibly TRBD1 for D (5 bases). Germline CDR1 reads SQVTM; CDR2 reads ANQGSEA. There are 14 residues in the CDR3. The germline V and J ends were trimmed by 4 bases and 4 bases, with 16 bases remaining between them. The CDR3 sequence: CSVALGEWSTEAFF. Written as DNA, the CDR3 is TGCAGCGTTGCTTTAGGGGAGTGGAGCACTGAAGCTTTCTTT.